Below, 20 T cell receptor beta chains from the same sample are listed, as sequenced in a study of blood T cell repertoires in COVID-19. Here immunoSEQ multiplex PCR was the method, and the copy in TCRdb shows in-frame clones only, minus some. The table lists about 68,000 clones, roughly 86% of them singletons. The sequencing input was peripheral blood. Receptors originate from a man aged 50 to 60 with acute or convalescent COVID-19.

The chain uses TRBV28 and TRBJ1-5; D gene ambiguous. The CDR3 is 16 amino acids. Trimming pared 4 bases from V and 6 bases from J, leaving 19 bases between. Per germline, CDR1 MDHEN and CDR2 SYDVKM. CDR3 in DNA: TGTGCCAGCAGTTCCCTAAGTAGGGCACTAGGTCAGCCCCAGCATTTT. Translated, it gives CASSSLSRALGQPQHF.

This clone was observed once. V usage is TRBV3-1 (or the pseudogene TRBV3-2) and J usage is TRBJ1-5; D gene unclear. Germline CDR1 reads LGHDT; CDR2 reads YNNKEL (reference sequence). Trimming removed 4 bases from V and 6 bases from J, with 16 bases in between. The CDR3 is 15 residues long. CDR3 sequence: CASSRGRGMGQPQHF. The CDR3 bases are TGTGCCAGCAGCCGAGGGCGGGGAATGGGTCAGCCCCAGCATTTT.

This clone was counted between two and nine times. The genes are TRBV9 and TRBJ2-1; 10 nucleotides agree with TRBD2. The CDR3 length is 15 residues. From germline, CDR1 is SGDLS and CDR2 YYNGEE. V gave up 4 bases and J gave up 4 bases; unmatched junction bases: 5. This CDR3 is CASSPRTSGYNEQFF. The CDR3 region has the DNA TGTGCCAGCAGCCCCCGGACTAGCGGATACAATGAGCAGTTCTTC.

The chain is built from TRBV28 and TRBJ1-2; 9 bases are a match to TRBD1. Germline values: CDR1 MDHEN, CDR2 SYDVKM. This CDR3 spans 17 amino acids. With V trimmed by 5 bases and J by 4 bases, 14 bases remained unmatched. CDR3 DNA: TGTGCCAGCAGTGCCACCGGGACAGGGAGAAAGGGCTATGGCTACACCTTC. Its protein product is CASSATGTGRKGYGYTF.

The chain couples TRBV6-5 to TRBJ1-3, with 12 bases lining up with TRBD1. V was pared by 6 bases and J by 4 bases, with 4 bases of the junction left unmatched. CDR1 MNHEY and CDR2 SVGAGI come from the germline V gene. The CDR3 contains 15 residues. The CDR3 nucleotides are TGTGCCAGCAGGGCCGGGACAGGGGGCGGAAACACCATATATTTT. As protein: CASRAGTGGGNTIYF.

The chain recombines TRBV9 with TRBJ2-1, with D perhaps matching TRBD1 (6 bases). The CDR3 is 13 residues long. Trimming stripped 2 bases from V and 10 bases from J, with 13 bases between. CDR1 and CDR2 (germline): SGDLS, YYNGEE. The CDR3 protein is CASSVRDKEEQFF. The CDR3 coding sequence is TGTGCCAGCAGCGTCCGGGACAAAGAGGAGCAGTTCTTC. The whole variable domain, filled in from reference TRBV9 and TRBJ2-1, reads DSGVTQTPKHLITATGQRVTLRCSPRSGDLSVYWYQQSLDQGLQFLIQYYNGEERAKGNILERFSAQQFPDLHSELNLSSLELGDSALYFCASSVRDKEEQFFGPGTRLTVL.

The chain combines TRBV6-6 with TRBJ2-3; 11 bases match TRBD2. V trimming: 4 bases; J trimming: 4 bases; junction bases outside the gene matches: 4. Germline CDR1 is MNHNY and CDR2 is SVGAGI (reference sequence). The CDR3 covers 15 residues. In DNA form, the CDR3 reads TGTGCCAGCAGTTTAGCGGGAGGGCCCCCAGATACGCAGTATTTT. Translating gives CASSLAGGPPDTQYF.

The CDR3 coding sequence is TGTGCCACCAGTGATCCGGGACAGGGGTCCCTCACAGATACGCAGTATTTT. It codes for CATSDPGQGSLTDTQYF. The rearrangement uses TRBV24-1 and TRBJ2-3, with TRBD1 identical over 10 bases. The trim removed 3 bases at V and 2 bases at J, leaving 7 bases unmatched. Germline V gene lookup returns CDR1 KGHDR and CDR2 SFDVKD. CDR3 length: 17 residues.

V and J are TRBV5-1 and TRBJ2-5, with D possibly being TRBD2 (6 bases). This CDR3 comprises 14 residues. Trimming pared 1 base from V and 1 base from J, leaving 8 bases between. Germline V gene data show CDR1 as SGHRS and CDR2 as YFSETQ. CDR3 DNA sequence: TGCGCCAGCAGCTTGTACGGGGGCCAAGAGACCCAGTACTTC. This codes for CASSLYGGQETQYF.

The chain couples TRBV5-1 to TRBJ1-2; the D gene is possibly TRBD1 (6 bases). The CDR3 is 17 amino acids. Trimming took off 5 bases at V and 7 bases at J, with 27 bases between the two ends. Germline V CDR1 and CDR2: SGHRS, YFSETQ. The CDR3 bases are TGCGCCAGCAGTCCTGAGGGACAAACGTTCTCTCTGCGTGGCTACACCTTC. It specifies CASSPEGQTFSLRGYTF.

The CDR3 reads CASSETSPDTQYF. CDR3 DNA: TGTGCCAGCAGCGAGACTAGCCCCGATACGCAGTATTTT. This chain links TRBV5-4 with TRBJ2-3; 7 nucleotides line up with TRBD2. The CDR3 has 13 amino acids. V lost 4 bases to trimming and J lost 6 bases; unmatched junction nucleotides: 5. CDR1 SGHNT and CDR2 YYREEE come from the germline V gene (reference sequence).

The rearrangement links TRBV3-1 (or the pseudogene TRBV3-2) to TRBJ1-6, with D hard to call. The CDR3 is 14 amino acids. Trimming removed 0 bases from V and 14 bases from J, with 14 bases in between. Germline V gene sequence: CDR1 LGHDT, CDR2 YNNKEL (reference sequence). CDR3 loop: CASSQDFRGISLHF. As DNA, the CDR3 is TGTGCCAGCAGCCAAGATTTTCGAGGTATCTCCCTCCACTTT.

This clone has just one count. The chain employs TRBV6-5 and TRBJ1-3, with D perhaps TRBD1 (6 bases). The CDR3 covers 16 residues. The ends were cut back, 3 bases at V and 0 bases at J, with 12 bases in the middle. The V gene's germline CDR1 is MNHEY and CDR2 SVGAGI. CDR3 bases: TGTGCCAGCAGTTATTCGGGGGGGCGCTCTGGAAACACCATATATTTT. This sequence encodes CASSYSGGRSGNTIYF.

This chain connects TRBV19 to TRBJ1-1; D is uncertain. Germline V gene sequence: CDR1 LNHDA, CDR2 SQIVND (reference sequence). The V gene lost 5 bases and the J gene lost 0 bases, with 10 bases spanning the gap. This CDR3 has 14 amino acids. CDR3 amino acids: CASSFQALNTEAFF. The CDR3 DNA reads as TGTGCCAGTAGTTTCCAGGCCTTGAACACTGAAGCTTTCTTT.

J is TRBJ1-1 and V is TRBV27; D perhaps matches TRBD1 (5 bases). Trimming pared 5 bases from V and 4 bases from J, leaving 11 bases between. CDR3 length equals 13 residues. Germline V gene data show CDR1 as MNHEY and CDR2 as SMNVEV (reference sequence). The CDR3 region has the DNA TGTGCCAGCAGTCCCAGCGGGGGCACTGAAGCTTTCTTT. It is translated as CASSPSGGTEAFF.

This chain connects TRBV18 to TRBJ2-7; D unclear. CDR1 is KGHSH and CDR2 is LQKENI in the germline V gene. V dropped 2 bases and J dropped 0 bases, with 11 bases sitting between them. This CDR3 region has 15 residues. The CDR3 nucleotides are TGTGCCAGCTCACCAGCTCTCCTAAGCTCCTACGAGCAGTACTTC. This sequence encodes CASSPALLSSYEQYF.

In nucleotides, the CDR3 is TGTGCCAGCAGCTTAGCTAGCGGAAACTACGAGCAGTACTTC. Translated: CASSLASGNYEQYF. The chain uses TRBV7-2 and TRBJ2-7; D might be TRBD2 (6 bases). Germline-derived CDR1 and CDR2 are SGHTA and FQGNSA. The CDR3 extends over 14 amino acids. V was clipped by 0 bases and J by 3 bases, with 9 bases between them.

As DNA, the CDR3 is TGTGCCAGCACCGCTAGTACGAACACCGGGGAGCTGTTTTTT. It codes for CASTASTNTGELFF. The chain is built from TRBV28 and TRBJ2-2, with no clear D. The V end was cut by 7 bases, the J end by 0 bases, with 9 bases between. Germline CDR1 is MDHEN and CDR2 is SYDVKM. There are 14 residues in the CDR3.

The chain recombines TRBV5-1 with TRBJ1-4; 9 nucleotides line up with TRBD1. CDR3 size: 15 residues. The ends lost 4 bases at V and 6 bases at J; junction bases unmatched: 7. Germline-derived CDR1 and CDR2 are SGHRS and YFSETQ. CDR3 sequence reads: CASSRGQGKDEKLFF. For the CDR3, the DNA is TGCGCCAGCAGCCGCGGACAGGGGAAAGATGAAAAACTGTTTTTT.

In this sample, this clone turned up once. The chain uses TRBV6-6 and TRBJ1-2, with D perhaps TRBD1 (6 bases). Germline V lookup: CDR1 MNHNY, CDR2 SVGAGI (reference sequence). The CDR3 spans 14 residues. Between the trimmed V and J ends, which lost 2 bases and 8 bases, there was a span of 15 bases. This chain's CDR3 is CASSYPQGNGGYTF. DNA of the CDR3: TGTGCCAGCAGTTACCCACAGGGTAACGGAGGCTACACCTTC.